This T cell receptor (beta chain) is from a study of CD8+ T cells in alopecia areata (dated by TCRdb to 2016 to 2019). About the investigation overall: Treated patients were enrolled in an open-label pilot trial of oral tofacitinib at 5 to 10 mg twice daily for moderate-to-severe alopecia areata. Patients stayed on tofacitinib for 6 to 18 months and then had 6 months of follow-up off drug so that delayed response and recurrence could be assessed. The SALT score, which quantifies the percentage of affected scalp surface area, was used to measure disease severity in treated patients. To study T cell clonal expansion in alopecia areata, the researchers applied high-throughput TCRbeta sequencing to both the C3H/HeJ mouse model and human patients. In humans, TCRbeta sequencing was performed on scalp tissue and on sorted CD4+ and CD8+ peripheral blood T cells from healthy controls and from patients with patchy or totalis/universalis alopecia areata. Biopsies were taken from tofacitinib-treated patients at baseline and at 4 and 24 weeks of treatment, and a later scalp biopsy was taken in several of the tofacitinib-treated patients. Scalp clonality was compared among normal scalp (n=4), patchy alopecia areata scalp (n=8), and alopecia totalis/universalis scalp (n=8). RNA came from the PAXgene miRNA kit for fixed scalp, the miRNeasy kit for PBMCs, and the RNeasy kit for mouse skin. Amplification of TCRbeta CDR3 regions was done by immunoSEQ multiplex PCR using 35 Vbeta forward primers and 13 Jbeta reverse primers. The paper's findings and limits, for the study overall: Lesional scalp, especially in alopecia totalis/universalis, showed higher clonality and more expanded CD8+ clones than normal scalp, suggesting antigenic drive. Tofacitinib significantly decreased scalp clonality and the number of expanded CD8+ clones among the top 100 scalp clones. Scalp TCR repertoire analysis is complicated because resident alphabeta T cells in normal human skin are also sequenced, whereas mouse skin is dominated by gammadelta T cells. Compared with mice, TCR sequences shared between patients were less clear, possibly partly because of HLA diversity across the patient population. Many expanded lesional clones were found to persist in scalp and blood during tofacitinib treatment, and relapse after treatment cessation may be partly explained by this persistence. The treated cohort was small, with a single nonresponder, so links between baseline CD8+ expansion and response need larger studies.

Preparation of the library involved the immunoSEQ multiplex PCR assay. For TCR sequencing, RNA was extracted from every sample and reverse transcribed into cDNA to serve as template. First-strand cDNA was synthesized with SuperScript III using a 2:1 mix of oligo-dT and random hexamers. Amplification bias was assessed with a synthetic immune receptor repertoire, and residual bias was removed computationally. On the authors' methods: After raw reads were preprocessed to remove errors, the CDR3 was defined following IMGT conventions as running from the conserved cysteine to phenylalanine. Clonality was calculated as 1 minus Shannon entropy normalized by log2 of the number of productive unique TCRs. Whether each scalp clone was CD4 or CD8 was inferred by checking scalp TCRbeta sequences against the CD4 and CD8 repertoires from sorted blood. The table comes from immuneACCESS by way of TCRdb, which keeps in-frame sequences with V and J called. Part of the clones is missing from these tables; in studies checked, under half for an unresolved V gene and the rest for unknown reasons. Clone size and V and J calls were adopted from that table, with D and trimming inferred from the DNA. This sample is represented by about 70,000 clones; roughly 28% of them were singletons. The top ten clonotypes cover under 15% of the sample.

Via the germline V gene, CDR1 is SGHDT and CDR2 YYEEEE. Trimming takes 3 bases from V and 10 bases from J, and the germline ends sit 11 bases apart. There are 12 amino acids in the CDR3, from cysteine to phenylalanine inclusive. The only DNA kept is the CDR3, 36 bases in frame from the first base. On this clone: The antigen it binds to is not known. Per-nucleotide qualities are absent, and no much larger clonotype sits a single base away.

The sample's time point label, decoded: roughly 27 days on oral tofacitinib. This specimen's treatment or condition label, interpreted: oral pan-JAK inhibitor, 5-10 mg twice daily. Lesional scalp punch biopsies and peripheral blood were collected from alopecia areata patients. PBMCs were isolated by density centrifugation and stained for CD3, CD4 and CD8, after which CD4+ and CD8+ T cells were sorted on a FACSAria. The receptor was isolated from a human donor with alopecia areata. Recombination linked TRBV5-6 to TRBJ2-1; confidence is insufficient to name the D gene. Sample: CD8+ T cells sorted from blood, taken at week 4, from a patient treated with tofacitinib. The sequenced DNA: TGTGCCAGCAGCTCCGCCCTAGGCGAGCAGTTCTTC. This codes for CASSSALGEQFF.